This T cell receptor (beta chain) was recovered during a study of T cells in Graves' hyperthyroidism and ophthalmopathy. Study-level findings and limits: Most thyroid clonotypes that were expanded above 0.001 also turned up in blood.

The CDR3 totals 15 residues. Trimming removed 6 bases from V and 5 bases from J, with 16 bases in between. Germline CDR1 and CDR2: LGHDT and YNNKEL (reference sequence). Template material for amplifying TCR beta CDR3 regions consisted of RNA transcripts. The TCR CDR3 was amplified in a first-round RT-PCR using the HTBI primer set. TCRdb ran MiXCR on the multiplex PCR reads and lists one entry per CDR3 protein. The sample has some 620,000 distinct CDR3 sequences, 15% to 20% seen once. To note about this clonotype: Its specificity is unknown.

The chain has TRBV3-1 and TRBJ2-2, with TRBD2 as a possible D gene (5 bases). The sequence was collected from a woman between 25 and 40 years old with Graves' hyperthyroidism. The sample was blood. CDR3 DNA: TGTGCCAGCAGTCCAAACGGACTGGGAACCGGGGAGCTGTTTTTT. This codes for CASSPNGLGTGELFF.